This paragraph reports one T cell receptor beta chain. This sample is drawn from a study of blood T cell repertoires in COVID-19. Study context: The study drew acute and convalescent COVID-19 samples from the United States, Italy and Spain.

Original analysis: The authors estimated nucleated cell counts from reference gene primer amplification. Profiled with immunoSEQ multiplex PCR; TCRdb holds only in-frame clones, not every one. Clone size and the V and J calls come from that table; the DNA yielded D and trimming. The data contain about 75,000 clones, about nine tenths of them singletons. J gave up 3 bases and V 1 base, and 4 bases lay outside the gene matches. Germline lookup yields CDR1 KGHSH and CDR2 LQKENI. The CDR3 is made up of 15 amino acids. This chain connects TRBV18 to TRBJ2-7; 9 nucleotides match TRBD2. The sequenced sample was peripheral blood. The origin of this receptor is a human donor in a cohort sampled during active COVID-19. DNA of the CDR3: TGTGCCAGCTCACCACTTGAGCGGGGGGTCTACGAGCAGTACTTC. Translated, it gives CASSPLERGVYEQYF.